This is a list of T cell receptor beta chains from one sample in a study of CD8 T cells in Susac syndrome. TCRdb re-analysed the immunoSEQ multiplex PCR reads in MiXCR, keeping a single row per CDR3 protein. This table holds under 200,000 distinct CDR3 sequences, approximately 94% found once. Sequencing input: CD4+ T cells from PBMCs. The receptor set was obtained from a human donor in good health. CDR3s include the opening cysteine and the closing phenylalanine or tryptophan. D genes are given only for firm matches. Clone size is stated in some rows and not others, as once, few, many or a class when expanded.

clone_size: .
v_call: TRBV11-2
j_call: TRBJ2-1
d_call: .
cdr3_aa: CASSLPFDEQFF
cdr3_nt: TGTGCCAGCAGCTTACCGTTTGATGAGCAGTTCTTC

clone_size: .
v_call: TRBV7-9
j_call: TRBJ2-7
d_call: .
cdr3_aa: CASSSGVGGEQYF
cdr3_nt: TGTGCCAGCAGCTCCGGGGTGGGTGGCGAGCAGTACTTC

clone_size: .
v_call: TRBV30
j_call: TRBJ2-6
d_call: .
cdr3_aa: CAWGGGAGANVLTF
cdr3_nt: TGTGCCTGGGGAGGGGGCGCTGGGGCCAACGTCCTGACTTTC

clone_size: once
v_call: TRBV7-9
j_call: TRBJ2-5
d_call: TRBD1
cdr3_aa: CASSLAGQGVQETQYF
cdr3_nt: TGTGCCAGCAGCTTAGCGGGACAGGGGGTCCAAGAGACCCAGTACTTC

clone_size: .
v_call: TRBV7-2
j_call: TRBJ1-1
d_call: .
cdr3_aa: CASSLAFPRGGTEAFF
cdr3_nt: TGTGCCAGCAGCTTAGCTTTCCCCAGGGGCGGTACTGAAGCTTTCTTT

clone_size: .
v_call: TRBV10-3
j_call: TRBJ2-1
d_call: .
cdr3_aa: CAISERRAEQFF
cdr3_nt: TGTGCCATCAGTGAACGGCGGGCGGAGCAGTTCTTC

clone_size: .
v_call: TRBV2
j_call: TRBJ1-1
d_call: TRBD1
cdr3_aa: CASSLRDSGNTEAFF
cdr3_nt: TGTGCCAGCAGCCTGAGGGACAGTGGGAACACTGAAGCTTTCTTT

clone_size: .
v_call: TRBV28
j_call: TRBJ2-7
d_call: .
cdr3_aa: CASSSTGDEQYF
cdr3_nt: TGTGCCAGCAGTTCAACTGGGGACGAGCAGTACTTC

clone_size: .
v_call: TRBV30
j_call: TRBJ1-2
d_call: .
cdr3_aa: CAWSVRQTLFNPNYGYTF
cdr3_nt: TGTGCCTGGAGTGTACGACAAACCCTTTTTAACCCTAACTATGGCTACACCTTC

clone_size: .
v_call: TRBV29-1
j_call: TRBJ1-1
d_call: TRBD1
cdr3_aa: CSVLVQGAMNTEAFF
cdr3_nt: TGCAGCGTCCTGGTGCAGGGGGCTATGAACACTGAAGCTTTCTTT

clone_size: .
v_call: TRBV2
j_call: TRBJ2-1
d_call: TRBD2
cdr3_aa: CATLRASGGEEQFF
cdr3_nt: TGTGCCACCTTACGGGCTAGCGGGGGCGAGGAGCAGTTCTTC

clone_size: .
v_call: TRBV4-3
j_call: TRBJ2-2
d_call: .
cdr3_aa: CASSQGAITGELFF
cdr3_nt: TGCGCCAGCAGCCAAGGGGCAATCACCGGGGAGCTGTTTTTT

clone_size: .
v_call: TRBV7-9
j_call: TRBJ1-5
d_call: .
cdr3_aa: CASSLGVGGLRPQHF
cdr3_nt: TGTGCCAGCAGCTTAGGAGTTGGCGGACTCCGGCCCCAGCATTTT

clone_size: .
v_call: TRBV12-3/TRBV12-4
j_call: TRBJ1-1
d_call: TRBD1
cdr3_aa: CASSLGRGMEAFF
cdr3_nt: TGTGCCAGCAGTCTGGGCAGGGGGATGGAAGCTTTCTTT

clone_size: .
v_call: TRBV29-1
j_call: TRBJ1-2
d_call: TRBD1
cdr3_aa: CSVEIKDRAIYGYTF
cdr3_nt: TGCAGCGTTGAGATCAAGGACAGGGCAATCTATGGCTACACCTTC

clone_size: once
v_call: TRBV28
j_call: TRBJ2-7
d_call: TRBD1
cdr3_aa: CASTRPDRVYEQYF
cdr3_nt: TGTGCCAGCACCCGGCCGGACAGGGTGTACGAGCAGTACTTC

clone_size: .
v_call: TRBV18
j_call: TRBJ1-1
d_call: .
cdr3_aa: CASSPRQGLGVNTEAFF
cdr3_nt: TGTGCCAGCTCACCACGGCAGGGCTTGGGAGTGAACACTGAAGCTTTCTTT

clone_size: once
v_call: TRBV6-2/TRBV6-3
j_call: TRBJ2-3
d_call: TRBD2
cdr3_aa: CASSYSETGGHF
cdr3_nt: TGTGCCAGCAGTTACTCGGAAACGGGGGGGCATTTT

clone_size: .
v_call: TRBV30
j_call: TRBJ1-1
d_call: .
cdr3_aa: CAWSVSRLNTEAFF
cdr3_nt: TGTGCCTGGAGTGTATCCAGACTGAACACTGAAGCTTTCTTT

clone_size: once
v_call: TRBV20-1
j_call: TRBJ1-5
d_call: .
cdr3_aa: CSASDLGREVNQPQHF
cdr3_nt: TGCAGTGCTAGTGATCTGGGCAGGGAGGTGAATCAGCCCCAGCATTTT

clone_size: .
v_call: TRBV30
j_call: TRBJ1-2
d_call: .
cdr3_aa: CAWSGTFLNYGYTF
cdr3_nt: TGTGCCTGGAGTGGTACATTCCTTAACTATGGCTACACCTTC

clone_size: .
v_call: TRBV19
j_call: TRBJ2-7
d_call: TRBD1
cdr3_aa: CASSVQGMLNEQYF
cdr3_nt: TGTGCCAGTAGCGTACAGGGGATGTTGAACGAGCAGTACTTC

clone_size: .
v_call: TRBV3-1
j_call: TRBJ2-3
d_call: .
cdr3_aa: CASSPAVGSTDTQYF
cdr3_nt: TGTGCCAGCAGCCCAGCCGTAGGCTCCACAGATACGCAGTATTTT

clone_size: .
v_call: TRBV5-4
j_call: TRBJ2-3
d_call: .
cdr3_aa: CASSGRTELAQYF
cdr3_nt: TGTGCCAGCAGCGGGAGGACAGAATTGGCGCAGTATTTT

clone_size: .
v_call: TRBV28
j_call: TRBJ2-3
d_call: .
cdr3_aa: CASSLNPTNTQYF
cdr3_nt: TGTGCCAGCAGTTTAAACCCCACGAATACGCAGTATTTT

clone_size: .
v_call: TRBV5-1
j_call: TRBJ2-6
d_call: .
cdr3_aa: CASSPLGRGANVLTF
cdr3_nt: TGCGCCAGCAGCCCCCTAGGTCGAGGGGCCAACGTCCTGACTTTC

clone_size: .
v_call: TRBV4-3
j_call: TRBJ2-2
d_call: TRBD2
cdr3_aa: CASSPYSGGANTGELFF
cdr3_nt: TGCGCCAGCAGCCCATATAGCGGGGGGGCGAACACCGGGGAGCTGTTTTTT

clone_size: .
v_call: TRBV6-2/TRBV6-3
j_call: TRBJ1-5
d_call: .
cdr3_aa: CASRSRETSNQPQHF
cdr3_nt: TGTGCCAGCAGGAGCCGGGAAACGAGCAATCAGCCCCAGCATTTT

clone_size: .
v_call: TRBV29-1
j_call: TRBJ1-6
d_call: .
cdr3_aa: CSVVAEGLGSPLHF
cdr3_nt: TGCAGCGTTGTAGCGGAGGGGCTCGGGTCACCCCTCCACTTT

clone_size: .
v_call: TRBV5-1
j_call: TRBJ2-5
d_call: TRBD2
cdr3_aa: CASSFPVGGLKETQYF
cdr3_nt: TGCGCCAGCAGCTTCCCGGTGGGGGGGTTGAAAGAGACCCAGTACTTC

clone_size: .
v_call: TRBV5-1
j_call: TRBJ1-6
d_call: .
cdr3_aa: CATGQTLNSPLHF
cdr3_nt: TGCGCCACCGGACAGACTCTAAATTCACCCCTCCACTTT

clone_size: .
v_call: TRBV28
j_call: TRBJ2-5
d_call: .
cdr3_aa: CASSFFETQYF
cdr3_nt: TGTGCCAGCAGTTTTTTTGAGACCCAGTACTTC

clone_size: .
v_call: TRBV6-6
j_call: TRBJ2-7
d_call: TRBD2
cdr3_aa: CASSFSSGALYEQYF
cdr3_nt: TGTGCCAGCAGTTTTTCTAGCGGGGCACTCTACGAGCAGTACTTC

clone_size: .
v_call: TRBV28
j_call: TRBJ1-5
d_call: .
cdr3_aa: CASSPIRGTGNQPQHF
cdr3_nt: TGTGCCAGCAGTCCGATCCGGGGGACTGGTAATCAGCCCCAGCATTTT

clone_size: .
v_call: TRBV7-6
j_call: TRBJ2-1
d_call: .
cdr3_aa: CASSLVSGGRSYNEQFF
cdr3_nt: TGTGCCAGCAGCTTGGTGTCGGGGGGCCGCTCCTACAATGAGCAGTTCTTC

clone_size: once
v_call: TRBV3-1
j_call: TRBJ1-2
d_call: .
cdr3_aa: CASSQYTGQKGYTF
cdr3_nt: TGTGCCAGCAGCCAATATACCGGACAGAAGGGCTACACCTTC

clone_size: once
v_call: TRBV19
j_call: TRBJ2-5
d_call: .
cdr3_aa: CASSIGEMTQETQYF
cdr3_nt: TGTGCCAGTAGTATAGGGGAGATGACCCAAGAGACCCAGTACTTC

clone_size: .
v_call: TRBV7-9
j_call: TRBJ2-7
d_call: .
cdr3_aa: CASSLTDSYEQYF
cdr3_nt: TGTGCCAGCAGCTTAACGGATTCCTACGAGCAGTACTTC

clone_size: .
v_call: TRBV12-3/TRBV12-4
j_call: TRBJ2-5
d_call: .
cdr3_aa: CASSQRDGPGTQYF
cdr3_nt: TGTGCCAGCAGTCAACGAGACGGACCGGGGACCCAGTACTTC

clone_size: .
v_call: TRBV4-1
j_call: TRBJ2-3
d_call: .
cdr3_aa: CASSSWTGLVASTDTQYF
cdr3_nt: TGCGCCAGCAGTAGCTGGACGGGACTCGTGGCTAGCACAGATACGCAGTATTTT

clone_size: .
v_call: TRBV5-4
j_call: TRBJ2-1
d_call: .
cdr3_aa: CASSLWSGTNEQFF
cdr3_nt: TGTGCCAGCAGCTTGTGGTCGGGGACTAATGAGCAGTTCTTC

clone_size: .
v_call: TRBV4-2
j_call: TRBJ1-3
d_call: .
cdr3_aa: CASSQDQLSGNTIYF
cdr3_nt: TGTGCCAGCAGCCAAGACCAGCTCTCTGGAAACACCATATATTTT

clone_size: .
v_call: TRBV20-1
j_call: TRBJ2-3
d_call: TRBD2
cdr3_aa: CSARTSGSTDTQYF
cdr3_nt: TGCAGTGCTAGGACTAGCGGGAGCACAGATACGCAGTATTTT

clone_size: .
v_call: TRBV14
j_call: TRBJ2-3
d_call: TRBD2
cdr3_aa: CASSQDGRGFDTQYF
cdr3_nt: TGTGCCAGCAGCCAAGACGGGAGGGGGTTTGATACGCAGTATTTT

clone_size: .
v_call: TRBV4-2
j_call: TRBJ2-2
d_call: TRBD1
cdr3_aa: CASSQFTGGHTGELFF
cdr3_nt: TGTGCCAGCAGCCAGTTTACAGGGGGGCACACCGGGGAGCTGTTTTTT

clone_size: .
v_call: TRBV24-1
j_call: TRBJ2-1
d_call: .
cdr3_aa: CATSDSWLGGNEQFF
cdr3_nt: TGTGCCACCAGTGATTCGTGGTTAGGAGGCAATGAGCAGTTCTTC

clone_size: .
v_call: TRBV7-3
j_call: TRBJ2-1
d_call: TRBD2
cdr3_aa: CASSPKGLAGGQHNEQFF
cdr3_nt: TGTGCCAGCAGCCCAAAAGGTCTAGCGGGGGGGCAACACAATGAGCAGTTCTTC

clone_size: .
v_call: TRBV30
j_call: TRBJ1-5
d_call: .
cdr3_aa: CAWSVYGPNQPQHF
cdr3_nt: TGTGCCTGGAGTGTATACGGGCCGAATCAGCCCCAGCATTTT

clone_size: .
v_call: TRBV20-1
j_call: TRBJ2-1
d_call: .
cdr3_aa: CSARGGGGAYNEQFF
cdr3_nt: TGCAGTGCTAGAGGGGGCGGGGGCGCCTACAATGAGCAGTTCTTC

clone_size: .
v_call: TRBV28
j_call: TRBJ1-4
d_call: TRBD1
cdr3_aa: CASRTGSLNEKLFF
cdr3_nt: TGTGCCAGCAGGACAGGGTCCCTTAATGAAAAACTGTTTTTT

clone_size: once
v_call: TRBV6-5
j_call: TRBJ2-2
d_call: .
cdr3_aa: CASSYGNLELFF
cdr3_nt: TGTGCCAGCAGCTACGGGAACCTGGAGCTGTTTTTT

clone_size: .
v_call: TRBV6-6
j_call: TRBJ1-2
d_call: .
cdr3_aa: CASSYSREYYGYTF
cdr3_nt: TGTGCCAGCAGTTACTCGAGAGAATACTATGGCTACACCTTC

clone_size: .
v_call: TRBV18
j_call: TRBJ1-1
d_call: .
cdr3_aa: CASSPKQGLEWTEAFF
cdr3_nt: TGTGCCAGCTCACCGAAACAGGGTCTTGAGTGGACTGAAGCTTTCTTT